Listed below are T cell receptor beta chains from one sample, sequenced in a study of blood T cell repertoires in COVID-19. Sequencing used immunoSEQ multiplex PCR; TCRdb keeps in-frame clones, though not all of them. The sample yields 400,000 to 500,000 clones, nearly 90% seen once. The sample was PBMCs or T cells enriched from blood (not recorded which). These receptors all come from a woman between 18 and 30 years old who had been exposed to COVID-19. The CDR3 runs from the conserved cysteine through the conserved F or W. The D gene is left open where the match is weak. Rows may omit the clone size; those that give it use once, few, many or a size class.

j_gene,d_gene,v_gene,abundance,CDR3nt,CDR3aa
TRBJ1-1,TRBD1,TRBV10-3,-,TGTGCCACCGCGACAGGGGGGAACACTGAAGCTTTCTTT,CATATGGNTEAFF
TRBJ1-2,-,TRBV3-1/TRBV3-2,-,TGTGCCAGCAGCCAAGAACTCGTTGCCTATGGCTACACCTTC,CASSQELVAYGYTF
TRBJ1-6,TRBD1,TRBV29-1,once,TGCAGCGCCTCAGTTGGGACAGGGGAAAATTCACCCCTCCACTTT,CSASVGTGENSPLHF
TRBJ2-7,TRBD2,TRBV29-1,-,TGCAGCGCTCGGACTAGCGGGAGTTCTAGGGGCCTCTACGAGCAGTACTTC,CSARTSGSSRGLYEQYF
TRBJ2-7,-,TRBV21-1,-,TGTGCCACCTACGGGACAGGGGGTAGGGAGCAGTACTTC,CATYGTGGREQYF
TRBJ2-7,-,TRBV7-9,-,TGTGCCAGCAGCCAAAGGGGGATAGGGCCCTACGAGCAGTACTTC,CASSQRGIGPYEQYF
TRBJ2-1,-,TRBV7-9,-,TGTGCCAGCAGCTCCTTCGGAGGGAACAATGAGCAGTTCTTC,CASSSFGGNNEQFF
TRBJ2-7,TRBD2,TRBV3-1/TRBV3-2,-,TGTGCCAGCAGCCAGATAGCGGGGGGCAACTCCTACGAGCAGTACTTC,CASSQIAGGNSYEQYF
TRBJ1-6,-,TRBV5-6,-,TGTGCCAGCAGCTTGCAGGGGATTTGGTCACCCCTCCACTTT,CASSLQGIWSPLHF
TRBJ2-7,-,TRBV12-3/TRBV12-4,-,TGTGCCAGCAGCACAGCCTACGAGCAGTACTTC,CASSTAYEQYF
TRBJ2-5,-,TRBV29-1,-,TGCAGCGGGATACAGGGACCGGAGACCCAGTACTTC,CSGIQGPETQYF
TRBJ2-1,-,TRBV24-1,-,TGTGCCACCAGTGTGAGGGCAGATAATGAGCAGTTCTTC,CATSVRADNEQFF
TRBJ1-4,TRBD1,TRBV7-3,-,TGTGCCAGCAGCTTAACCCAGGGGGCGTCTGGAAAACTGTTTTTT,CASSLTQGASGKLFF
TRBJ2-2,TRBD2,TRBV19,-,TGTGCCAGTATGGCTCTGAGACTAGCGGGAGGGACTGTCGCCGGGGAGCTGTTTTTT,CASMALRLAGGTVAGELFF
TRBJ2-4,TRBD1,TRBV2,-,TGTGCCAGCAGTGGGGACAGGCTGGGGGGTGACGCCAAAAACATTCAGTACTTC,CASSGDRLGGDAKNIQYF
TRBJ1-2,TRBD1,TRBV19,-,TGTGCCAGTAGGCGACAGGGCAACTATGGCTACACCTTC,CASRRQGNYGYTF
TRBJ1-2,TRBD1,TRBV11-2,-,TGTGCCAGCAGCTTTGGACAGGGAATTTATGGCTACACCTTC,CASSFGQGIYGYTF
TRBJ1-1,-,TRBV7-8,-,TGTGCCAGCAGACGAAGTGCGGCTATGAACACTGAAGCTTTCTTT,CASRRSAAMNTEAFF
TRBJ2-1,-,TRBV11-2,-,TGTGCCAGCAGCGCCCCCACTGGGAGCTCCTACAATGAGCAGTTCTTC,CASSAPTGSSYNEQFF
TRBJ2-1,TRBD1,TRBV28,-,TGTGCCAGCAGCGAAGGGGGCGAAGGCTACAATGAGCAGTTCTTC,CASSEGGEGYNEQFF